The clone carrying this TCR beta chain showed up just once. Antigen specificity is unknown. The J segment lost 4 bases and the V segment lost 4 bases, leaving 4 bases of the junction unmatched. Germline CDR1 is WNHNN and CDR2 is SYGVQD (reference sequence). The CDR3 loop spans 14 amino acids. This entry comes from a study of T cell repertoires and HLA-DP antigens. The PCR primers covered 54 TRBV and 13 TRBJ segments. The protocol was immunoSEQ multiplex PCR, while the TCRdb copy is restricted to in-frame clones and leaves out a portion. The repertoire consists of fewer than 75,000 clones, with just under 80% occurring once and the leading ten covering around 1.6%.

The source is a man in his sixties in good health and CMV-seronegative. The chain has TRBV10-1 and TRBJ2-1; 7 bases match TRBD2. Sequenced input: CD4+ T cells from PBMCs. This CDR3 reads CASSVRGDYNEQFF. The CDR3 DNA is TGCGCCAGCAGTGTCCGGGGGGATTACAATGAGCAGTTCTTC.